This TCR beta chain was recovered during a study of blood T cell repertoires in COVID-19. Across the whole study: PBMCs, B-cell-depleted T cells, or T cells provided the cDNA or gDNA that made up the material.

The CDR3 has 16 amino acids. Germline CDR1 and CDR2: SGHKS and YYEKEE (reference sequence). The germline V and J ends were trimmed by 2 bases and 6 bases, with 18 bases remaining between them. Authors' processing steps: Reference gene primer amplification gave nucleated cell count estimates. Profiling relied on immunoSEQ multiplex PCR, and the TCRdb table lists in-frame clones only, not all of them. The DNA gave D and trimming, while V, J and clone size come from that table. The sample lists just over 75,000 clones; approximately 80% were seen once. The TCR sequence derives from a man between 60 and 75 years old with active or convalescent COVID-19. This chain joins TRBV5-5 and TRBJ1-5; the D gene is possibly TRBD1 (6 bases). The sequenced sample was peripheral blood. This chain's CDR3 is CASSFTAGVAGQPQHF. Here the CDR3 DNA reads TGTGCCAGCAGCTTCACCGCAGGGGTGGCGGGTCAGCCCCAGCATTTT.